This entry describes one TCR beta chain. Its antigen is unidentified. This sample is part of a study of OX40 agonist ivuxolimab in advanced cancers. On the study more broadly: Patients undergoing dose escalation presented with hepatocellular carcinoma, melanoma, renal cell or head and neck cancer.

The method was immunoSEQ multiplex PCR; TCRdb's version includes in-frame clones alone and lacks a portion of them. This sample yields about 46,000 clones, of which roughly 85% are seen a single time; around 60% belongs to the top ten. The ends were cut back, 5 bases at V and 0 bases at J, with 18 bases in the middle. CDR1 and CDR2 from the germline V gene are GTSNPN and SVGIG (reference sequence). This CDR3 is 16 amino acids long. Overall study results and limits: In general, CD8+ T cells held more expanded clones than CD4+ did, on average.

The V gene is TRBV30, the J gene TRBJ2-3; a weak D match, TRBD1 (6 bases). The receptor was isolated from an adult with an advanced solid tumor such as melanoma, head and neck, liver or kidney cancer. Material: CD4+ or CD8+ T cells sorted from blood, obtained in a trial of the OX40 agonist ivuxolimab. CDR3 loop: CAWSFKDSTSTDTQYF. The CDR3 DNA follows: TGTGCCTGGTCCTTTAAGGACAGCACTAGCACAGATACGCAGTATTTT.